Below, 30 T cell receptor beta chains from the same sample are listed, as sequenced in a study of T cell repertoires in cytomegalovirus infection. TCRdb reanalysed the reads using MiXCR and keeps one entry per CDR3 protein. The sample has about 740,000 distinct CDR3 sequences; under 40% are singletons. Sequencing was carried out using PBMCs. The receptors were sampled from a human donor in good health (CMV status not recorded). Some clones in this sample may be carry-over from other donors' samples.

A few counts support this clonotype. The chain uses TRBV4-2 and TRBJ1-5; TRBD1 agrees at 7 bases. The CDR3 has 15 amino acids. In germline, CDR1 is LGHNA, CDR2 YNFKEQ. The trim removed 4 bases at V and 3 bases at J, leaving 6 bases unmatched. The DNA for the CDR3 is TGTGCCAGCAGCCGAGAACAGGGGTTCAATCAGCCCCAGCATTTT. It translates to CASSREQGFNQPQHF.

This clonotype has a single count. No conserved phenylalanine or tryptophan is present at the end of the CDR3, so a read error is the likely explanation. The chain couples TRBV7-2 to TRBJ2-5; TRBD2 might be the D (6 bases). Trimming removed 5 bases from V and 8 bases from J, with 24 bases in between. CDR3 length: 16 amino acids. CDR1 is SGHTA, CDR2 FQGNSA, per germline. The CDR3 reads CASSPRPGEVGDTQYC. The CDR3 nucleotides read TGTGCCAGCAGCCCTCGTCCGGGGGAGGTTGGGGACACCCAGTACTGC.

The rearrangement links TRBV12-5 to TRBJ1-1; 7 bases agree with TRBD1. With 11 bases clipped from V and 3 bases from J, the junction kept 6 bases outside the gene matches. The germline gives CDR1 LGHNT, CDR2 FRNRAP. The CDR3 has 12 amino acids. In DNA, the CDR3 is TGTGCTCCGGGGCAGGGGGACACTGAAGCTTTCTTT. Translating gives CAPGQGDTEAFF.

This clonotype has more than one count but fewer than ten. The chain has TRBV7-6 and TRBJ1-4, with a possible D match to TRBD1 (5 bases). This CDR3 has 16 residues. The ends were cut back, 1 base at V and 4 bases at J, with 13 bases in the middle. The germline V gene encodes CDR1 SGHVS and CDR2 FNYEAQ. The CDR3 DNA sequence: TGTGCCAGCAGCTTAGATGGGCAGGGCGTTAATGAAAAACTGTTTTTT. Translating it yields CASSLDGQGVNEKLFF.

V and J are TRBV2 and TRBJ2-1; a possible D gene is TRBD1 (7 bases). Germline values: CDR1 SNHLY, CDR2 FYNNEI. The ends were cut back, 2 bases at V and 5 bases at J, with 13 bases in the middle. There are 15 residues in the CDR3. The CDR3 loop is CASSEPQGGHNEQFF. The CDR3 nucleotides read TGTGCCAGCAGTGAACCCCAGGGGGGCCACAATGAGCAGTTCTTC.

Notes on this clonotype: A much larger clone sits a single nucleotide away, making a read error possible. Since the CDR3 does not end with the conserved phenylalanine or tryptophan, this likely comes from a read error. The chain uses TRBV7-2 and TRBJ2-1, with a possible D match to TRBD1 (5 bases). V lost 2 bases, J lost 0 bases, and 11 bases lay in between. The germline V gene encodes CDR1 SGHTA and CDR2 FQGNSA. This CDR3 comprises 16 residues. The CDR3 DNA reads TGTGCCAGCAGCTTAAAGGGGCCGAGCTCCTACAATGAGCAGTTCTTA. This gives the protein CASSLKGPSSYNEQFL.

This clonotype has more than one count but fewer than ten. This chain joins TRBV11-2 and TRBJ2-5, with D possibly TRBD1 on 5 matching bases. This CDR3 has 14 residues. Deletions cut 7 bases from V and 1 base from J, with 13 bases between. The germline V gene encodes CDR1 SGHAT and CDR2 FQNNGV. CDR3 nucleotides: TGTGCCAGCACCTCATCCCAGGGCCAAGAGACCCAGTACTTC. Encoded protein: CASTSSQGQETQYF.

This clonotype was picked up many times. The CDR3 nucleotides read TGTGCCAGCAGCTTAGTCAAGACAGTGAGCACAGATACGCAGTATTTT. This encodes CASSLVKTVSTDTQYF. J is TRBJ2-3 and V is TRBV7-2; TRBD1 is a possible D gene (5 bases). CDR1 is SGHTA, CDR2 FQGNSA, per germline. The CDR3 is made up of 16 amino acids. Trimming removed 1 base at V and 0 bases at J, with 11 bases between.

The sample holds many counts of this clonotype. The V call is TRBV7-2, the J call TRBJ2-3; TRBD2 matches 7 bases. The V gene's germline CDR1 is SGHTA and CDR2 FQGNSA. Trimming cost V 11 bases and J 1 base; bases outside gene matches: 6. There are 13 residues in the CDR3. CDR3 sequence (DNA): TGTGCCGAAGGGAGGGCCGGCACAGATACGCAGTATTTT. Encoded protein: CAEGRAGTDTQYF.

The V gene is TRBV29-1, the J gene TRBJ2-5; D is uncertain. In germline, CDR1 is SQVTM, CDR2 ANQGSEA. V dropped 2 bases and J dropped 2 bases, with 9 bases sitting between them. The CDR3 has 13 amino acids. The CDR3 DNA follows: TGCAGCGTTGAATTGGGCAGACAAGAGACCCAGTACTTC. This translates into CSVELGRQETQYF.

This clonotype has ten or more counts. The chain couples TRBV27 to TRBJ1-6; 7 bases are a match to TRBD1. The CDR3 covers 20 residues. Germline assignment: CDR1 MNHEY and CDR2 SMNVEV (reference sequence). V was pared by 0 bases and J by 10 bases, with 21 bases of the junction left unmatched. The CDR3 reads CASSLSLGTVPRISGSPLHF. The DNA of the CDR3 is TGTGCCAGCAGTTTATCGCTAGGGACAGTTCCCCGAATTTCCGGATCACCCCTCCACTTT.

CDR3 nucleotide sequence: TGTGCCAGCAGTGAGGTGGGGGGGGGCTACAATGAGCAGTTCTTC. The encoded protein is CASSEVGGGYNEQFF. The rearrangement uses TRBV6-4 and TRBJ2-1; 7 nucleotides line up with TRBD2. CDR3 length: 15 amino acids. V shed 3 bases and J 3 bases; nucleotides not matched to a gene: 5. In germline, CDR1 is MRHNA, CDR2 SNTAGT.

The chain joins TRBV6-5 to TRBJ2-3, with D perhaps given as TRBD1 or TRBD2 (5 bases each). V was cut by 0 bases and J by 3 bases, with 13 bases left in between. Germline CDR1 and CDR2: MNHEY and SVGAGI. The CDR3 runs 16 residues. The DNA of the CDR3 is TGTGCCAGCAGTTACTCGTGGGGGTGGGGTACAGATACGCAGTATTTT. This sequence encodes CASSYSWGWGTDTQYF.

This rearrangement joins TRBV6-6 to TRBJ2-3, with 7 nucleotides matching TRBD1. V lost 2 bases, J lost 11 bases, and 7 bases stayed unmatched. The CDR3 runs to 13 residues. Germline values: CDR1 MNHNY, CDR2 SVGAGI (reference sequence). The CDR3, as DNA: TGTGCCAGCAGTTACCCTGAAACAGGGGAGCAGTATTTT. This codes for CASSYPETGEQYF.

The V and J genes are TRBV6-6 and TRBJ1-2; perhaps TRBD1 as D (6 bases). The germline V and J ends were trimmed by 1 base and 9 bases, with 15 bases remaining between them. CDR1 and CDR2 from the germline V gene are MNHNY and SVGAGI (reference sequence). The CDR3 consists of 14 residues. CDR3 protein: CASSYFAAQGSYTF. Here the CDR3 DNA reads TGTGCCAGCAGTTACTTTGCGGCGCAGGGGAGCTACACCTTC.

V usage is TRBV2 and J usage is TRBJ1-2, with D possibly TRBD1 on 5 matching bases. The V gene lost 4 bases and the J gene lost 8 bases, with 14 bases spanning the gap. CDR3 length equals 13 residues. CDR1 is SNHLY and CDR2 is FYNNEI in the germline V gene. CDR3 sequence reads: CASSVGGIEGYTF. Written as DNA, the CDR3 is TGTGCCAGCAGTGTGGGGGGGATCGAGGGCTACACCTTC. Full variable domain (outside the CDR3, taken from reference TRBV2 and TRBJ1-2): EPEVTQTPSHQVTQMGQEVILRCVPISNHLYFYWYRQILGQKVEFLVSFYNNEISEKSEIFDDQFSVERPDGSNFTLKIRSTKLEDSAMYFCASSVGGIEGYTFGSGTRLTVV.

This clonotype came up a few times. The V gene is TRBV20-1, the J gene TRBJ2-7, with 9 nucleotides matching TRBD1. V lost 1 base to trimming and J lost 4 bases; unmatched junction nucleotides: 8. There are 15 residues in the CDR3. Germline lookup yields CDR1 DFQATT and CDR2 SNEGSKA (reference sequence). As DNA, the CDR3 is TGCAGTGCTAGAGGCTTAGGACAGGGGAGGTACGAGCAGTACTTC. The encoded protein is CSARGLGQGRYEQYF.

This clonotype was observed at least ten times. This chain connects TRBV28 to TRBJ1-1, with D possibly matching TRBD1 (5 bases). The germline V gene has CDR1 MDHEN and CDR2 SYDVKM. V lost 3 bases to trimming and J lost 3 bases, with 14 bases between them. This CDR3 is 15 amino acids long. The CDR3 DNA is TGTGCCAGCAGTTTCCGGCGGGGGACCCACACTGAAGCTTTCTTT. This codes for CASSFRRGTHTEAFF.

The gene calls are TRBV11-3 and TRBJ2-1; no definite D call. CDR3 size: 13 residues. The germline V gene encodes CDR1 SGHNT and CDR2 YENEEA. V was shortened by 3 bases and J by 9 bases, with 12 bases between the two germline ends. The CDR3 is CASSLVLGSEQFF. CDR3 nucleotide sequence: TGTGCCAGCAGCTTGGTCCTTGGATCTGAGCAGTTCTTC.

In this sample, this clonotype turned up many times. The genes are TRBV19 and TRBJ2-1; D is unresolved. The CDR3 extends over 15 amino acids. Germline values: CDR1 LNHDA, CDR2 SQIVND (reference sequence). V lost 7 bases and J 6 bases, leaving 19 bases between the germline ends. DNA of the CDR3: TGTGCCAGTAATCGGCTCCTCAATTCCCGCAATGAGCAGTTCTTC. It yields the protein CASNRLLNSRNEQFF.

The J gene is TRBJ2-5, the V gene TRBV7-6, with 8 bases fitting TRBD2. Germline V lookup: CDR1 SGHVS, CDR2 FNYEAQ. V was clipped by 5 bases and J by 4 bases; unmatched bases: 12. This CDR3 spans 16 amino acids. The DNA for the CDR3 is TGTGCCAGCAGCCCAGGACTAGCAGGCCCCCCAGAGACCCAGTACTTC. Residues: CASSPGLAGPPETQYF. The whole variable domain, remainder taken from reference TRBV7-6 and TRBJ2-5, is GAGVSQSPRYKVTKRGQDVALRCDPISGHVSLYWYRQALGQGPEFLTYFNYEAQQDKSGLPNDRFSAERPEGSISTLTIQRTEQRDSAMYRCASSPGLAGPPETQYFGPGTRLLVL.

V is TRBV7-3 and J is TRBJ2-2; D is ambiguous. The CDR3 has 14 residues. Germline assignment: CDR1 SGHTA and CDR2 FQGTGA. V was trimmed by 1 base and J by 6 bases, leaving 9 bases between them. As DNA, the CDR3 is TGTGCCAGCAGCTTAAGTCTGGGATCCGGGGAGCTGTTTTTT. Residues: CASSLSLGSGELFF.

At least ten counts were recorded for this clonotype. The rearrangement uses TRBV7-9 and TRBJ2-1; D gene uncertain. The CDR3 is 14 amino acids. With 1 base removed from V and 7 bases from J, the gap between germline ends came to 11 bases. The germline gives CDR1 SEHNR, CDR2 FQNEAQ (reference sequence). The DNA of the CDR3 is TGTGCCAGCAGCTTAGTCAGGAAACTAAATGAGCAGTTCTTC. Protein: CASSLVRKLNEQFF. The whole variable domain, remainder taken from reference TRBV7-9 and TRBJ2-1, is DTGVSQNPRHKITKRGQNVTFRCDPISEHNRLYWYRQTLGQGPEFLTYFQNEAQLEKSRLLSDRFSAERPKGSFSTLEIQRTEQGDSAMYLCASSLVRKLNEQFFGPGTRLTVL.

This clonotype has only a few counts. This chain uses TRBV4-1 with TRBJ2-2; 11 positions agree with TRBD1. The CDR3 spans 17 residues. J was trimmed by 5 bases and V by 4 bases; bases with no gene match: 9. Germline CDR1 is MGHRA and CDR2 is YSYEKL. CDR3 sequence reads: CASSRRGTGGKTGELFF. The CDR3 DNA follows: TGCGCCAGCAGCCGCCGCGGGACAGGGGGAAAGACCGGGGAGCTGTTTTTT.

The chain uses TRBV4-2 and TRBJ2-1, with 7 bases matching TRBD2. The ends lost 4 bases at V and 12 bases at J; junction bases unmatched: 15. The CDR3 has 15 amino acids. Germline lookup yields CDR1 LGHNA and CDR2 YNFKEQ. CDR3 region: CASSRESGLRDWQFF. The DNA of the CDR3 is TGTGCCAGCAGCCGAGAGTCGGGACTACGTGATTGGCAGTTCTTC.

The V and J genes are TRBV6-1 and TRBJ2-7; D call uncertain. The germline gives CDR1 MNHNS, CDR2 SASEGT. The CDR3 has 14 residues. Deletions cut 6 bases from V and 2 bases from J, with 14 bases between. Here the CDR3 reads CASRDKVHTYEQYF. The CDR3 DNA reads TGTGCCAGCAGAGACAAGGTCCACACCTACGAGCAGTACTTC.

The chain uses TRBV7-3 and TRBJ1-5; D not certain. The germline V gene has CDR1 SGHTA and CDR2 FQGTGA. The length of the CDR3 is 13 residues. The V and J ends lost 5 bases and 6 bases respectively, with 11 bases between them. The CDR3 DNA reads TGTGCCAGCAGCCAAAGCCCCGGTCAGCCCCAGCATTTT. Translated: CASSQSPGQPQHF. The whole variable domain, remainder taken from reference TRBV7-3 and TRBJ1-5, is GAGVSQTPSNKVTEKGKYVELRCDPISGHTALYWYRQSLGQGPEFLIYFQGTGAADDSGLPNDRFFAVRPEGSVSTLKIQRTERGDSAVYLCASSQSPGQPQHFGDGTRLSIL.

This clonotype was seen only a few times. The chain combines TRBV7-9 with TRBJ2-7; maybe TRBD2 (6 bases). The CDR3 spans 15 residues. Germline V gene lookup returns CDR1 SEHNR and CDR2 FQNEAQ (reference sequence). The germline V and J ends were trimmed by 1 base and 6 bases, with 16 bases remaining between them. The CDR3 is CASSLGAGPPGEQYF. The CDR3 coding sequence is TGTGCCAGCAGCTTAGGGGCGGGACCTCCCGGCGAGCAGTACTTC.

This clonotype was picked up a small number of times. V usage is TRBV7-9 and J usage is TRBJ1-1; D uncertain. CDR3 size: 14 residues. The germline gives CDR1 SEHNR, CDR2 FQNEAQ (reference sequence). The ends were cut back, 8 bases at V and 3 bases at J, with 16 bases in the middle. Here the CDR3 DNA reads TGTGCCAGCGAGAAGGACCAGGTGGACACTGAAGCTTTCTTT. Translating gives CASEKDQVDTEAFF.

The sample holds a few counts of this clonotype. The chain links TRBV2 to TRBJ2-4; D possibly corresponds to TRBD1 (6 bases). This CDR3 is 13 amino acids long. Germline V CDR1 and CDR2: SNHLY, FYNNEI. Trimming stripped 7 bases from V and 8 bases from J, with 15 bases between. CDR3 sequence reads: CASKRLQGHIQYF. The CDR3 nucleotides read TGTGCCAGCAAGCGGCTCCAGGGGCACATTCAGTACTTC.